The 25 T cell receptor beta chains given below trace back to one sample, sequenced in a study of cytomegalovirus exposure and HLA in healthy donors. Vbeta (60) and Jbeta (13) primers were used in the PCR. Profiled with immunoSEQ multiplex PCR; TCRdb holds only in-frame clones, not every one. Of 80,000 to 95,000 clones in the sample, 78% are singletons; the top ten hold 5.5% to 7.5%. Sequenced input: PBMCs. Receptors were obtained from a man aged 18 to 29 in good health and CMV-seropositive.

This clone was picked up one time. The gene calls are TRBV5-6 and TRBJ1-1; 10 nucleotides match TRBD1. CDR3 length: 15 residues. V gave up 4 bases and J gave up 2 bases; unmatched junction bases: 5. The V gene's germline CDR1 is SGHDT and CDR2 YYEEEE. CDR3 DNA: TGTGCCAGCAGCCCAGGGACAGGGGCAAACACTGAAGCTTTCTTT. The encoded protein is CASSPGTGANTEAFF.

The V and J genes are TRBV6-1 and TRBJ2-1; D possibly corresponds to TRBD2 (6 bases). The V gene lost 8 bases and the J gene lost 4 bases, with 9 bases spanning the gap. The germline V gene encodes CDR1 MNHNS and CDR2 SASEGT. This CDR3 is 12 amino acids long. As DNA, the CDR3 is TGTGCCAGCGGACTAAATTACAATGAGCAGTTCTTC. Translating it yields CASGLNYNEQFF.

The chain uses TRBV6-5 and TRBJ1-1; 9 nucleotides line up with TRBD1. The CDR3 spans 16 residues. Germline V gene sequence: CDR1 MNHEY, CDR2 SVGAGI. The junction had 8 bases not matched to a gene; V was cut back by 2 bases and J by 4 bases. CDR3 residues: CASSYGTGLTITEAFF. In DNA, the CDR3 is TGTGCCAGCAGTTACGGGACAGGGTTGACTATCACTGAAGCTTTCTTT.

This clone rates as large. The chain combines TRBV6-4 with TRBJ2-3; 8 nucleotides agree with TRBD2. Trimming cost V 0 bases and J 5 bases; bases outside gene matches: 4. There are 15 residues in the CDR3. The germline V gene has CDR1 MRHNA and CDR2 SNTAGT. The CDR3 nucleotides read TGTGCCAGCAGTGACTCGAGCGGGAGTGGAGATACGCAGTATTTT. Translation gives CASSDSSGSGDTQYF.

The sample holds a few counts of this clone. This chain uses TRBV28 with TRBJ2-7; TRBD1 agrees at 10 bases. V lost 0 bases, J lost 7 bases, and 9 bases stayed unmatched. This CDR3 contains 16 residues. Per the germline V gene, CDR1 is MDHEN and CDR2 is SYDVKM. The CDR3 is CASSLWQGTGAGEQYF. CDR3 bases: TGTGCCAGCAGTTTATGGCAGGGGACAGGGGCGGGGGAGCAGTACTTC.

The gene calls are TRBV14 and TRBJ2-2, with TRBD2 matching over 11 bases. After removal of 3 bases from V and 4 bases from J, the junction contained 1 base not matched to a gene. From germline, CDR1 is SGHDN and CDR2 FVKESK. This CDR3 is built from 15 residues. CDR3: CASSQLAGGTGELFF. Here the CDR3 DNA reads TGTGCCAGCAGCCAGCTAGCGGGAGGCACCGGGGAGCTGTTTTTT. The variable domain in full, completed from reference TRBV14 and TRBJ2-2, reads EAGVTQFPSHSVIEKGQTVTLRCDPISGHDNLYWYRRVMGKEIKFLLHFVKESKQDESGMPNNRFLAERTGGTYSTLKVQPAELEDSGVYFCASSQLAGGTGELFFGEGSRLTVL.

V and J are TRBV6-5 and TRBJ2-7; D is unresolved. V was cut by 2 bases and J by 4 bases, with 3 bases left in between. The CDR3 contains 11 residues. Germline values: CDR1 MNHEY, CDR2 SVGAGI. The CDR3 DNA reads TGTGCCAGCAGTTACCTATACGAGCAGTACTTC. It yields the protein CASSYLYEQYF.

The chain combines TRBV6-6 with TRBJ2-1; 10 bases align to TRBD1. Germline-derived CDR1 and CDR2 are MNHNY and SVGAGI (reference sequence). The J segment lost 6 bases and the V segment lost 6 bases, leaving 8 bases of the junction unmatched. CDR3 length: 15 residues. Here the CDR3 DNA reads TGTGCCAGCAGATATCGGGACAGGGGTTTCAATGAGCAGTTCTTC. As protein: CASRYRDRGFNEQFF.

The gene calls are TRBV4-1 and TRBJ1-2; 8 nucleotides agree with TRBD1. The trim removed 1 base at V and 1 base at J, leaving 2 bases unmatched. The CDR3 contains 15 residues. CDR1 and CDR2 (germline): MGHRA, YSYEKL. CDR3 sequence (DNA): TGCGCCAGCAGCCAAGCAGGGGGCGTTAACTATGGCTACACCTTC. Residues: CASSQAGGVNYGYTF.

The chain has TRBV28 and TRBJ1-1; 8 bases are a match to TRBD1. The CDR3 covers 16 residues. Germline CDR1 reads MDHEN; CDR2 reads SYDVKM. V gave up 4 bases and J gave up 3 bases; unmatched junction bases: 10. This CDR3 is CASSSGGAHSDTEAFF. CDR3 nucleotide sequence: TGTGCCAGCAGTTCAGGGGGCGCGCATTCGGACACTGAAGCTTTCTTT.

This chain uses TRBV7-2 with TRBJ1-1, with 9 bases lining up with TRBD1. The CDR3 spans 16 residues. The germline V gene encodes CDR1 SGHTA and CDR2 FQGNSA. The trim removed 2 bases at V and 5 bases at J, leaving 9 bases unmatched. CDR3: CASSLTRQGVGTEAFF. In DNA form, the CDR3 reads TGTGCCAGCAGCTTAACCAGACAGGGGGTCGGAACTGAAGCTTTCTTT.

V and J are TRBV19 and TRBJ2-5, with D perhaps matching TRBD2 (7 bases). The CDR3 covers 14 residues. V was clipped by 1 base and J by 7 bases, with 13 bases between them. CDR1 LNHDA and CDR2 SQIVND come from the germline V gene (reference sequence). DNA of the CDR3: TGTGCCAGTAGTATAGTTGCGAGGGGGGGGACCCAGTACTTC. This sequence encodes CASSIVARGGTQYF.

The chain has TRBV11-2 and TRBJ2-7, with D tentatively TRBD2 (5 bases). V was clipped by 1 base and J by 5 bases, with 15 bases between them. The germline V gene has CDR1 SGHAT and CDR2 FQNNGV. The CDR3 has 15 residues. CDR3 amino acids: CASSLGLVGGDEQYF. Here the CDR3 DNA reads TGTGCCAGCAGCTTAGGGCTAGTCGGAGGCGACGAGCAGTACTTC.

The CDR3 bases are TGCGCCAGCAGCCGGATCGGGTACGAGCAGTACTTC. It yields the protein CASSRIGYEQYF. The chain is built from TRBV5-1 and TRBJ2-7; no reliable D call. Trimming removed 4 bases from V and 4 bases from J, with 9 bases in between. This CDR3 is built from 12 residues. The germline gives CDR1 SGHRS, CDR2 YFSETQ. Full variable domain (missing parts from reference TRBV5-1 and TRBJ2-7): KAGVTQTPRYLIKTRGQQVTLSCSPISGHRSVSWYQQTPGQGLQFLFEYFSETQRNKGNFPGRFSGRQFSNSRSEMNVSTLELGDSALYLCASSRIGYEQYFGPGTRLTVT.

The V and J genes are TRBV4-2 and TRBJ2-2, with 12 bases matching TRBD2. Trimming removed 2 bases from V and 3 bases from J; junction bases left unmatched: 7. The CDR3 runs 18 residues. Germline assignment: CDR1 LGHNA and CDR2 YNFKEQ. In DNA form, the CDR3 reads TGTGCCAGCAGCCAACGAACTAGCGGGAGGTCGTACACCGGGGAGCTGTTTTTT. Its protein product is CASSQRTSGRSYTGELFF.

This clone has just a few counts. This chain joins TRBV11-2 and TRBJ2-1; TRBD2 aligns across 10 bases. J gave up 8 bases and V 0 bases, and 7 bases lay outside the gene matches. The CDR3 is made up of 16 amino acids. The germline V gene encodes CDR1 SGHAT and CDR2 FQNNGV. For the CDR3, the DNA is TGTGCCAGCAGCTTAGATTTGAGCGGGAGGGCCCATGAGCAGTTCTTC. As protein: CASSLDLSGRAHEQFF.

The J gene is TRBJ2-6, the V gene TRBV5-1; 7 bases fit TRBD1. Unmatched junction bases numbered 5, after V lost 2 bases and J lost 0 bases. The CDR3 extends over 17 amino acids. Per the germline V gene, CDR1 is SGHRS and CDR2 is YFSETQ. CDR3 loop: CASSLRQGDSGANVLTF. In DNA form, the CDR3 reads TGCGCCAGCAGCTTACGACAGGGTGACTCTGGGGCCAACGTCCTGACTTTC.

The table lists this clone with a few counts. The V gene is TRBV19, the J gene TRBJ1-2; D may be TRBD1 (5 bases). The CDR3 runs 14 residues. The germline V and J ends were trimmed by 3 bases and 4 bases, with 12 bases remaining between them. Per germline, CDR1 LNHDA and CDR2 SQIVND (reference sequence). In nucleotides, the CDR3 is TGTGCCAGTAGTATCGTCGGGGGAACCTATGGCTACACCTTC. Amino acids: CASSIVGGTYGYTF.

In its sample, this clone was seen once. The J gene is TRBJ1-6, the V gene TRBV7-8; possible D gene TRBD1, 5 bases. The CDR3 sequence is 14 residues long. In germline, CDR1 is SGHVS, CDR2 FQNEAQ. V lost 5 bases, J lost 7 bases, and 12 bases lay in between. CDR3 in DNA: TGTGCCAGCAGCGTGGGACGGGGGAATTCACCCCTCCACTTT. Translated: CASSVGRGNSPLHF.

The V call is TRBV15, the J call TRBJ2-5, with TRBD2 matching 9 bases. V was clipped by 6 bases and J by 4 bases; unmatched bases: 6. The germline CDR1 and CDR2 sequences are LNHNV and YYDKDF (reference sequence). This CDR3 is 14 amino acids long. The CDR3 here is CATRTKGLAETQYF. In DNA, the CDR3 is TGTGCCACCAGAACAAAGGGACTAGCAGAGACCCAGTACTTC.

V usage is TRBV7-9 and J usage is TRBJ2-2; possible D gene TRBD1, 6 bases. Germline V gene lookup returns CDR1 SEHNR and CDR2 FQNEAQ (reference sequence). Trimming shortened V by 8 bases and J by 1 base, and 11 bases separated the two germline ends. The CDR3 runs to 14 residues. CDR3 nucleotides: TGTGCCAGCCCACGAGGGGGGAACACCGGGGAGCTGTTTTTT. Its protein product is CASPRGGNTGELFF.

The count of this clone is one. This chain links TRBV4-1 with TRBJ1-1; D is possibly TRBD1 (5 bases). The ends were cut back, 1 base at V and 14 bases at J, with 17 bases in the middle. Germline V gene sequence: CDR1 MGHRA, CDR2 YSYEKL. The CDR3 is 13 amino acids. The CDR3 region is CASSQVVREVPFF. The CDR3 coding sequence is TGCGCCAGCAGCCAAGTCGTCAGGGAGGTCCCCTTCTTT.

The CDR3 reads CASSSSGLAGADTQYF. CDR3 sequence (DNA): TGTGCCAGCAGCTCCTCCGGACTAGCGGGAGCAGATACGCAGTATTTT. The chain has TRBV5-4 and TRBJ2-3; 13 bases are a match to TRBD2. Trimming at V came to 3 bases and at J to 4 bases, leaving 5 bases not matched to a gene. The CDR3 spans 16 residues. Looked up from germline, CDR1 is SGHNT and CDR2 is YYREEE (reference sequence).

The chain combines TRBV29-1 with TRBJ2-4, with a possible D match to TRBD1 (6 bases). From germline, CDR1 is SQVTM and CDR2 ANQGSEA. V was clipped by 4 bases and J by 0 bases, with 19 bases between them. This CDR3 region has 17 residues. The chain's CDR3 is CSVGGAPDSVAKNIQYF. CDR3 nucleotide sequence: TGCAGCGTTGGTGGGGCCCCGGACAGCGTAGCCAAAAACATTCAGTACTTC.

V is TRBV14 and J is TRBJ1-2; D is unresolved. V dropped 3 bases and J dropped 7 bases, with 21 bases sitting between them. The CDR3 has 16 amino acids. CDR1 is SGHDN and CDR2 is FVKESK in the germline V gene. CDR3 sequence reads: CASSHPAPGRSGGYTF. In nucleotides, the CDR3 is TGTGCCAGCAGCCACCCAGCGCCCGGTCGATCGGGTGGCTACACCTTC.